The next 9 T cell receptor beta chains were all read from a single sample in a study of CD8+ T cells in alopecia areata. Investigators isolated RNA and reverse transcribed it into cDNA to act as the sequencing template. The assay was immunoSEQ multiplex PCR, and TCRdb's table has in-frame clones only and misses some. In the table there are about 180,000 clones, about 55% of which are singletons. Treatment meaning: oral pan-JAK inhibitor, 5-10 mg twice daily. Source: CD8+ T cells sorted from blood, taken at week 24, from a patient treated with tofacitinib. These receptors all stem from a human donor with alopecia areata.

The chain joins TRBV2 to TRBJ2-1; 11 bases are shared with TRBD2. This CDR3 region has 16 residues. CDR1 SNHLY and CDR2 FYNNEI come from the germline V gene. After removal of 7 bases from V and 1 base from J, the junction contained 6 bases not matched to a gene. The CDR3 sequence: CASKVSGGGSYNEQFF. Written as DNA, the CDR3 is TGTGCCAGCAAAGTTAGCGGGGGGGGTTCCTACAATGAGCAGTTCTTC.

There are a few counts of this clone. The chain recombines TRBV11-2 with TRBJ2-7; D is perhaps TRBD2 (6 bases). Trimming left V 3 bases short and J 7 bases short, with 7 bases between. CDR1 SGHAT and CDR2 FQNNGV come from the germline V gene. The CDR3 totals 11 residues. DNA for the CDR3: TGTGCCAGCAGCTTTGGGAGGGAGCAGTACTTC. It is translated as CASSFGREQYF.

For the CDR3, the DNA is TGTGCTAGTGGCTACACCCCCTACGAGCAGTACTTC. It codes for CASGYTPYEQYF. V is TRBV12-5 and J is TRBJ2-7; no reliable D call. V lost 6 bases and J 2 bases, leaving 8 bases between the germline ends. CDR1 and CDR2 (germline): LGHNT, FRNRAP. The CDR3 spans 12 residues.

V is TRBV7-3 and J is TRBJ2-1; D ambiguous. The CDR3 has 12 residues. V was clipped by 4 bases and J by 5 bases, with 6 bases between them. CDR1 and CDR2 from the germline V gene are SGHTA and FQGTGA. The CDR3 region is CASSSTNNEQFF. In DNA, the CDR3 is TGTGCCAGCAGCTCTACCAACAATGAGCAGTTCTTC.

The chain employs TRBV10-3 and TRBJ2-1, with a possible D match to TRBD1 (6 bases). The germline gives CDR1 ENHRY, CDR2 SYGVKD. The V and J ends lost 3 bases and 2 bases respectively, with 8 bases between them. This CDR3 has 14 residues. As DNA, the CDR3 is TGTGCCATCAGTGACGAGGGGGCCTACAATGAGCAGTTCTTC. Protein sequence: CAISDEGAYNEQFF.

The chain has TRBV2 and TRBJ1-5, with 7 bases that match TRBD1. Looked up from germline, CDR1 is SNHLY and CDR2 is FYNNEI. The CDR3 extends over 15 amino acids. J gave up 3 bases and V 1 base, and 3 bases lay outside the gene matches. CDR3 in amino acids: CASSEVGQNNQPQHF. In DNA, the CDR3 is TGTGCCAGCAGTGAAGTGGGACAGAACAATCAGCCCCAGCATTTT.

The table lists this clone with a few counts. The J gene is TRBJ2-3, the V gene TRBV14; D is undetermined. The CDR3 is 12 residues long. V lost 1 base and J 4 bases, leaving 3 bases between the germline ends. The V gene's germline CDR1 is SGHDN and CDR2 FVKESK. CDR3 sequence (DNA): TGTGCCAGCAGCCAAGGTGCAGATACGCAGTATTTT. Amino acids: CASSQGADTQYF.

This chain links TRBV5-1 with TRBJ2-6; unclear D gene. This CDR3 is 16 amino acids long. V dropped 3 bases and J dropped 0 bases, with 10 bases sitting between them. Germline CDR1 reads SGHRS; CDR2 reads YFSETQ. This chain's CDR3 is CASSSDPASGANVLTF. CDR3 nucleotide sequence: TGCGCCAGCAGCTCAGATCCTGCCTCTGGGGCCAACGTCCTGACTTTC. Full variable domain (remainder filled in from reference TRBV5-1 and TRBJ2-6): KAGVTQTPRYLIKTRGQQVTLSCSPISGHRSVSWYQQTPGQGLQFLFEYFSETQRNKGNFPGRFSGRQFSNSRSEMNVSTLELGDSALYLCASSSDPASGANVLTFGAGSRLTVL.

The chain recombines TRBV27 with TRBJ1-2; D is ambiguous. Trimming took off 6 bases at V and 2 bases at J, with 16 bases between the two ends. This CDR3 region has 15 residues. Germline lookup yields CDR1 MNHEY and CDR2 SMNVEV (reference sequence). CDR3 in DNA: TGTGCCAGCAGCCCCGGGGTTTATCTCAACTATGGCTACACCTTC. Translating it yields CASSPGVYLNYGYTF.